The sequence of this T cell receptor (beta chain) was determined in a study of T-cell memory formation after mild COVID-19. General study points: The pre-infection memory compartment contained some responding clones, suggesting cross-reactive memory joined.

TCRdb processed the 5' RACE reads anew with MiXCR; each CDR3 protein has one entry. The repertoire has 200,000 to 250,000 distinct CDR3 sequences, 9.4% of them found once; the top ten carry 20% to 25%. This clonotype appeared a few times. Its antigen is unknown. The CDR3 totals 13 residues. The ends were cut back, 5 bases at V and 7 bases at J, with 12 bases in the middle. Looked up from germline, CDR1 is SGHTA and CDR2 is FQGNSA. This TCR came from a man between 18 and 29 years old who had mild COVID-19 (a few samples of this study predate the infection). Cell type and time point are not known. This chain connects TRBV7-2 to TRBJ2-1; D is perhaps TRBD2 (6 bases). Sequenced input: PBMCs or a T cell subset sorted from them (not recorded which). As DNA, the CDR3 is TGTGCCAGCAGCGCCGTCCGGGGGAATGAGCAGTTCTTC. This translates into CASSAVRGNEQFF.